This T cell receptor beta chain emerged from a study of cytomegalovirus exposure and HLA in healthy donors. Study results and caveats: In vitro experiments confirmed that three CMV-associated chains were specific for CMV antigens.

CDR1 and CDR2 from the germline V gene are LNHDA and SQIVND (reference sequence). CDR3 length: 17 residues. V was cut by 0 bases and J by 0 bases, with 9 bases left in between. This PCR relied on a set of 60 Vbeta primers and 13 Jbeta primers. Sequencing was performed with immunoSEQ multiplex PCR; in TCRdb, only in-frame clones are kept and a portion is missing. The sample shows approximately 90,000 clones, 85% of them seen only once. Concerning this clone itself: Its antigen is currently unknown.

The V call is TRBV19, the J call TRBJ2-6, with D possibly matching TRBD1 (5 bases). This clonotype originated in a man between 40 and 49 years old in good health and CMV-seropositive. Sequencing was carried out using PBMCs. CDR3 DNA: TGTGCCAGTAGTATAGAGACAGTAGTCTCTGGGGCCAACGTCCTGACTTTC. It specifies CASSIETVVSGANVLTF.